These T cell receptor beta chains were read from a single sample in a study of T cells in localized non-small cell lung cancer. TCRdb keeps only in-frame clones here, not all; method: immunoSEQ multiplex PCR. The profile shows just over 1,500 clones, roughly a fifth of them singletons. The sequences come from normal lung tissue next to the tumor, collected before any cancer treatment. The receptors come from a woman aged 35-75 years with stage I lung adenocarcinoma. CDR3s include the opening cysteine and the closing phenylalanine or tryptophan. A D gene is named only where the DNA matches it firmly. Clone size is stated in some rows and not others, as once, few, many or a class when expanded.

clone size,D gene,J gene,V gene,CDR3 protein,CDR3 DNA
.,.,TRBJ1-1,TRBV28,CASSPPRFRGSTEAFF,TGTGCCAGCAGTCCTCCTCGGTTCAGGGGAAGCACTGAAGCTTTCTTT
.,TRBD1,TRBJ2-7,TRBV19,CASSSGTGVYEQYF,TGTGCCAGTAGTAGTGGGACAGGGGTCTACGAGCAGTACTTC
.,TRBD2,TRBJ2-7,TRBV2,CASRITGGGAAKYEQYF,TGTGCCAGCAGAATTACTGGCGGGGGGGCCGCTAAATACGAGCAGTACTTC
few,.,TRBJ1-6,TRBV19,CASSIPRRRRDSPLHF,TGTGCCAGTAGTATCCCCCGACGGAGAAGGGATTCACCCCTCCACTTT
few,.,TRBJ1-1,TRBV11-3,CASSLDFANTEAFF,TGTGCCAGCAGCTTGGATTTTGCGAACACTGAAGCTTTCTTT
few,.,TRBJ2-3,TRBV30,CAWTTSSYTDTQYF,TGTGCCTGGACAACTAGCTCTTACACAGATACGCAGTATTTT
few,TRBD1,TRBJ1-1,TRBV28,CATGTGALNTEAFF,TGTGCCACCGGGACAGGGGCCCTGAACACTGAAGCTTTCTTT
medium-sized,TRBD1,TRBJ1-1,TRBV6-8,CAISGDRGSTEAFF,TGTGCCATCAGTGGTGACAGGGGAAGCACTGAAGCTTTCTTT
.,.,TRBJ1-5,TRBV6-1,CASSEGSNQPQHF,TGTGCCAGCAGTGAAGGTAGCAATCAGCCCCAGCATTTT
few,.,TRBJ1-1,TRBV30,CAWSVLGETEAFF,TGTGCCTGGAGTGTACTTGGGGAAACTGAAGCTTTCTTT
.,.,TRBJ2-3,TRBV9,CASVSGYTDTQYF,TGTGCCAGCGTGTCGGGATACACAGATACGCAGTATTTT
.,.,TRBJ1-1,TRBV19,CASSSPGQVNTEAFF,TGTGCCAGTAGTAGCCCGGGACAAGTAAACACTGAAGCTTTCTTT
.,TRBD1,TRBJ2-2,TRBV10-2,CASSESRTGGSGELFF,TGCGCCAGCAGTGAGTCAAGGACAGGGGGCTCCGGGGAGCTGTTTTTT
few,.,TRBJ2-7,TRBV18,CASSPVRGSYEQYF,TGTGCCAGCTCACCAGTCAGAGGGAGCTACGAGCAGTACTTC
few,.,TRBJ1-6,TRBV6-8,CASSQLGDYNSPLHF,TGTGCCAGCAGCCAACTGGGGGATTATAATTCACCCCTCCACTTT
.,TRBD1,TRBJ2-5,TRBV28,CASSLDRAEGGETQYF,TGTGCCAGCAGTTTGGACAGGGCCGAAGGTGGAGAGACCCAGTACTTC
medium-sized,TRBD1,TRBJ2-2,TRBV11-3,CASSLEEGAIGELFF,TGTGCCAGCAGCTTGGAAGAGGGGGCGATCGGGGAGCTGTTTTTT
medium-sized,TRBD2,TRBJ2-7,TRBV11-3,CASSSGTSFVAYEQYF,TGTGCCAGCAGCTCCGGGACTAGCTTCGTGGCCTACGAGCAGTACTTC
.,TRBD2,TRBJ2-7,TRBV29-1,CSVEREAGVEQYF,TGCAGCGTTGAAAGGGAAGCGGGAGTGGAGCAGTACTTC
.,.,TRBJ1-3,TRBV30,CACETYSGNTIYF,TGTGCCTGTGAAACCTACTCTGGAAACACCATATATTTT
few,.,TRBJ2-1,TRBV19,CASSPSPPGSYNEQFF,TGTGCCAGTAGTCCCAGCCCCCCGGGCTCCTACAATGAGCAGTTCTTC
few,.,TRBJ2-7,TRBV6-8,CASSNSANEQYF,TGTGCCAGCAGCAACTCAGCGAACGAGCAGTACTTC
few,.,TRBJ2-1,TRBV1,CASSQVEGRYNEQFF,TGCGCCAGCAGCCAAGTGGAGGGGAGGTACAATGAGCAGTTCTTC
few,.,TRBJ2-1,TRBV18,CASSPPTGDSREQFF,TGTGCCAGCTCACCACCGACTGGGGATTCGCGCGAGCAGTTCTTC
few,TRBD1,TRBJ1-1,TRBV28,CASSAYRGNTEAFF,TGTGCCAGCAGCGCCTACAGGGGGAACACTGAAGCTTTCTTT
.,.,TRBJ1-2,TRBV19,CAGARGNYGYTF,TGTGCCGGCGCCAGGGGTAACTATGGCTACACCTTC
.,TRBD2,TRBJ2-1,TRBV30,CAWSTSGGYNEQFF,TGTGCCTGGAGTACTAGCGGGGGTTACAATGAGCAGTTCTTC
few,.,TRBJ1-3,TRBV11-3,CASSLVRGGGNTIYF,TGTGCCAGCAGCTTAGTGCGGGGAGGTGGAAACACCATATATTTT
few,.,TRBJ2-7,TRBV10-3,CAISELQKISYEQYF,TGTGCCATCAGTGAGTTACAGAAGATCTCCTACGAGCAGTACTTC
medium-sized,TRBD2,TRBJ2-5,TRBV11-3,CASSLGTSVGGETQYF,TGTGCCAGCAGCTTAGGAACTAGCGTGGGGGGAGAGACCCAGTACTTC
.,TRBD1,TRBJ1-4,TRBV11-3,CASSLSPGGRSEKLFF,TGTGCCAGCAGCTTGTCGCCAGGGGGCAGGAGTGAAAAACTGTTTTTT
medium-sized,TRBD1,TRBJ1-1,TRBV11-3,CASSLWDRGGTEAFF,TGTGCCAGCAGCCTCTGGGACAGGGGTGGAACTGAAGCTTTCTTT
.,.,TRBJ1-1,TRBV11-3,CASRPGGGATEAFF,TGTGCCAGCAGGCCCGGCGGGGGGGCCACTGAAGCTTTCTTT
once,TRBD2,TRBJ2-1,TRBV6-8,CASSYELLAGGGNEQFF,TGTGCCAGCAGTTACGAGCTACTAGCGGGGGGGGGCAATGAGCAGTTCTTC
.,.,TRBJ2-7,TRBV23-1,CASSLEISAEQYF,TGCGCCAGCAGCTTGGAGATTTCTGCCGAGCAGTACTTC
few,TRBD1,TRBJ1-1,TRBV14,CASSPTGGPNTEAFF,TGTGCCAGCAGCCCGACAGGGGGCCCGAACACTGAAGCTTTCTTT
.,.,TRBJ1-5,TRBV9,CASSLDGGQPQHF,TGTGCCAGCAGCCTAGACGGGGGGCAGCCCCAGCATTTT
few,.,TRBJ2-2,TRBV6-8,CASSPRDGDTGELFF,TGTGCCAGCAGCCCACGGGACGGGGACACCGGGGAGCTGTTTTTT
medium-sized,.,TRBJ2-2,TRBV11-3,CASSFEVFADTGELFF,TGTGCCAGCAGCTTCGAGGTTTTCGCGGACACCGGGGAGCTGTTTTTT
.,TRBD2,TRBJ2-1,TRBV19,CASSIHLSGGFYNEQFF,TGTGCCAGTAGTATCCACCTTAGCGGGGGTTTCTACAATGAGCAGTTCTTC
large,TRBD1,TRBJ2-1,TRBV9,CASSVTGQGIHEQFF,TGTGCCAGCAGCGTTACGGGACAGGGTATTCATGAGCAGTTCTTC
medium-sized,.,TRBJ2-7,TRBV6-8,CASSSDSYEQYF,TGTGCCAGCAGCTCGGACAGCTACGAGCAGTACTTC
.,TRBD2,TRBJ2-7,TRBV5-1,CASSPIGGAGGEQYF,TGCGCCAGCAGCCCGATCGGGGGGGCCGGGGGAGAGCAGTACTTC
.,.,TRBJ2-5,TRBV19,CASTELDGETQYF,TGTGCCAGTACGGAACTAGATGGAGAGACCCAGTACTTC
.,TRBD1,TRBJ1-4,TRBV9,CASSRQGGNEKLFF,TGTGCCAGCAGCAGACAGGGTGGTAATGAAAAACTGTTTTTT
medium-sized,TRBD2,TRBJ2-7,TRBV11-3,CASSLAAGGSYEQYF,TGTGCCAGCAGCTTGGCAGCGGGGGGATCCTACGAGCAGTACTTC
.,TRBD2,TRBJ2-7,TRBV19,CASSIGSGTSEQYF,TGTGCCAGTAGTATTGGAAGCGGGACTTCGGAGCAGTACTTC
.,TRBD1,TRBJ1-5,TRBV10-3,CAISETGGDPSNQPQHF,TGTGCCATCAGTGAGACAGGGGGCGATCCTAGCAATCAGCCCCAGCATTTT
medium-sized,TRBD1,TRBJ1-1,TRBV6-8,CASRDRAATEAFF,TGTGCCAGCAGGGACAGGGCCGCCACTGAAGCTTTCTTT